The clone carrying this TCR beta chain was recorded many times. Its antigen is unidentified. One entry per CDR3 protein results from TCRdb running MiXCR on the multiplex PCR reads. The profile covers about 150,000 distinct CDR3 sequences, with 20% to 25% appearing a single time and roughly 2.6% taken by the ten largest. The lymph nodes were axillary draining lymph nodes from breast cancer patients. This sample is drawn from a study of breast tumors, draining lymph nodes, adjacent tissues. Study-wide points: Data only fit, rather than demonstrated, lymph node origin of most tumor T cells. Findings are consistent with lymph node origin and intratumoral expansion of most tumor T cells. Luminal-like breast cancer showed significantly higher tumor–nontumor repertoire similarity than basal-like.

Trimming cost V 4 bases and J 3 bases, with 13 bases left between them. The CDR3 runs 14 residues. Germline-derived CDR1 and CDR2 are SNHLY and FYNNEI. This receptor was identified in a female donor with breast cancer. Some clones in this sample may be carry-over from other donors' samples. The chain employs TRBV2 and TRBJ2-7, with D perhaps TRBD2 (6 bases). Sequences were obtained from axillary lymph node tissue. The CDR3 region is CASSGTGGDYEQYF. DNA for the CDR3: TGTGCCAGCAGTGGCACTGGAGGGGACTACGAGCAGTACTTC.